This T cell receptor beta chain is drawn from a study of shared clonotypes between healthy human individuals. Whole-study findings and limits: Across a handful of donors, naive CD4 shared roughly 5.2%, naive CD8 under 4%, memory CD4 more than 2%, memory CD8 around 0.42%. The represented genetic and exposure-history diversity was limited by the small number of donors.

About this clone: Antigen: not known.

Germline CDR1 is SGDLS and CDR2 is YYNGEE. Losses at the gene ends were 5 bases for V and 5 bases for J; bases not matched to a gene: 1. CDR3 length: 13 amino acids. In replicate PCRs of sorted subsets, approximately 200 ng DNA, some 28,000 T cell genomes, was used. Assay used: immunoSEQ multiplex PCR; TCRdb lists only in-frame clones, some missing. The repertoire holds under 600,000 clones, with 90% to 96% as singletons. This TCR came from a woman in her twenties or thirties in good health. The V gene is TRBV9, the J gene TRBJ1-4, with TRBD1 matching 9 bases. The sequenced sample consisted of naive CD4+ T cells sorted from blood. Subset specified: CD45RA+ positively selected. DNA for the CDR3: TGTGCCAGCAGTGGGACAGGGAATGAAAAACTGTTTTTT. This translates into CASSGTGNEKLFF.